This T cell receptor (beta chain) was recovered during a study of blood T cells in healthy people across ages. Combining a sample-barcoded 5' primer with a J-beta primer mix, a second PCR ran for roughly 7 to 11 cycles. TCRdb reprocessed the 5' RACE reads via MiXCR and lists one record per CDR3 protein. The sample has hundreds of thousands of distinct CDR3 sequences; roughly three fifths are singletons. The CDR3 contains 15 residues. The V and J ends lost 4 bases and 10 bases, in that order; junction bases with no gene match: 14. Germline CDR1 and CDR2: SQVTM and ANQGSEA. Concerning this clonotype: What it recognizes is unknown.

Study outcomes and limitations: Possibly, changes in expanded clonotypes were confounded because donor CMV status was unknown. From one million sequenced T cells, diversity estimates were lower bounds.

This chain connects TRBV29-1 to TRBJ2-1; 9 positions agree with TRBD1. The sequenced sample consisted of blood. The sequence came from a man aged 40-49 years in good health. Here the CDR3 reads CSVGRTGTGPYEQFF. DNA for the CDR3: TGCAGCGTTGGCCGAACCGGGACAGGGCCCTACGAGCAGTTCTTC.